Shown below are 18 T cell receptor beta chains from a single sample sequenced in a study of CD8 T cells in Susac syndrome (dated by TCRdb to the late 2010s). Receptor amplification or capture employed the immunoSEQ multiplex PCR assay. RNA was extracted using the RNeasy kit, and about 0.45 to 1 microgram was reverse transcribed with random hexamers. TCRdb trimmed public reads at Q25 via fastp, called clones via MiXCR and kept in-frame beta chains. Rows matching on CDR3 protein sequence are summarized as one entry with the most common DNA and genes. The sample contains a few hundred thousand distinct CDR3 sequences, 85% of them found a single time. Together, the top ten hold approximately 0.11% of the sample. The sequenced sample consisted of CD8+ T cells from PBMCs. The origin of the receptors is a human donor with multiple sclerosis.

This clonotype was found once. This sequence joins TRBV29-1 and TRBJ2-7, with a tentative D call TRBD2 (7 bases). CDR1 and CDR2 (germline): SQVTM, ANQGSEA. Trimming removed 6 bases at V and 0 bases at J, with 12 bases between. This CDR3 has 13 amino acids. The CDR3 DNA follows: TGCAGCGTCGGAGGGGGGGCCTCCTACGAGCAGTACTTC. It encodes CSVGGGASYEQYF.

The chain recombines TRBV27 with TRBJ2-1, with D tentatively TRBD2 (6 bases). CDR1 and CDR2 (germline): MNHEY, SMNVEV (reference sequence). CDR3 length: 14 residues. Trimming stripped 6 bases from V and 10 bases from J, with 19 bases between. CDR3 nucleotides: TGTGCCAGCAGCCCACGACTAGAGCAGTGGGAGCAGTTCTTC. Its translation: CASSPRLEQWEQFF.

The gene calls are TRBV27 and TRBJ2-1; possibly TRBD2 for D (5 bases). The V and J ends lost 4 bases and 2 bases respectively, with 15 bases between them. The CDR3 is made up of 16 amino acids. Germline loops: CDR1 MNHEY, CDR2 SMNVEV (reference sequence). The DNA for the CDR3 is TGTGCCAGCAGTTCATTTCTTTGGGGAGCCTACAATGAGCAGTTCTTC. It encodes CASSSFLWGAYNEQFF.

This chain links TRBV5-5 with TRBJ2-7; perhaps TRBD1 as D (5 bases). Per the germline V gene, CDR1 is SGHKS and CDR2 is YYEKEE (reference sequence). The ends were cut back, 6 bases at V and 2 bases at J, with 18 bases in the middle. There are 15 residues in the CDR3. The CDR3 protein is CASKARVGKTYEQYF. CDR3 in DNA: TGTGCCAGCAAAGCCAGGGTAGGAAAAACCTACGAGCAGTACTTC.

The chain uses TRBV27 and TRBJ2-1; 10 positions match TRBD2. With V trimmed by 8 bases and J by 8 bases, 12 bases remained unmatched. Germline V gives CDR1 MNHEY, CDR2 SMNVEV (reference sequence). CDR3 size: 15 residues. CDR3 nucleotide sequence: TGTGCCAGCGGAACCGGGACTAGCGCCGAGGATGAGCAGTTCTTC. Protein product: CASGTGTSAEDEQFF.

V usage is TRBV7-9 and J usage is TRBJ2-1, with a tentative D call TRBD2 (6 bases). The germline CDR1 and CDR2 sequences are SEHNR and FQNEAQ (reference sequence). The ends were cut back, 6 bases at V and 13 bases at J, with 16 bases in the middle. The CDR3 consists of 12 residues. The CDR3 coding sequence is TGTGCCAGCAGACCGGGACTCCCCCCCCAGTTCTTC. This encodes CASRPGLPPQFF. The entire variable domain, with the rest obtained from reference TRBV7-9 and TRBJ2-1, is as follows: DTGVSQNPRHKITKRGQNVTFRCDPISEHNRLYWYRQTLGQGPEFLTYFQNEAQLEKSRLLSDRFSAERPKGSFSTLEIQRTEQGDSAMYLCASRPGLPPQFFGPGTRLTVL.

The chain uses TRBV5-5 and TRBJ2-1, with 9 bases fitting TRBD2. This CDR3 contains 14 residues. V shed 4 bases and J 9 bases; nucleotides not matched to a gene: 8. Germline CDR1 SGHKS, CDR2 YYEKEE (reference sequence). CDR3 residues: CASSEISGSGEQFF. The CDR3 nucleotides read TGTGCCAGCAGCGAGATTAGCGGGAGCGGTGAGCAGTTCTTC.

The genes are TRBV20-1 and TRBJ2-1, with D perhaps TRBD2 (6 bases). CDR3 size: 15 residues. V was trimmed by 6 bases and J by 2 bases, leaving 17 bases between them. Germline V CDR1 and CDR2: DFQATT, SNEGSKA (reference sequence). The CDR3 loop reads CSAPERDLPYNEQFF. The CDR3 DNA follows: TGCAGTGCCCCAGAACGGGACTTACCCTACAATGAGCAGTTCTTC.

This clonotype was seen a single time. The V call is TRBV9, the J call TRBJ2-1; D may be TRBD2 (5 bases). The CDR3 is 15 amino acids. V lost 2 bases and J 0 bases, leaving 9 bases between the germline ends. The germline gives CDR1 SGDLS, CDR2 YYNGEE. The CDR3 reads CASSVGRVSYNEQFF. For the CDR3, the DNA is TGTGCCAGCAGCGTTGGGCGGGTCTCCTACAATGAGCAGTTCTTC. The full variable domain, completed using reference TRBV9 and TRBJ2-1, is DSGVTQTPKHLITATGQRVTLRCSPRSGDLSVYWYQQSLDQGLQFLIQYYNGEERAKGNILERFSAQQFPDLHSELNLSSLELGDSALYFCASSVGRVSYNEQFFGPGTRLTVL.

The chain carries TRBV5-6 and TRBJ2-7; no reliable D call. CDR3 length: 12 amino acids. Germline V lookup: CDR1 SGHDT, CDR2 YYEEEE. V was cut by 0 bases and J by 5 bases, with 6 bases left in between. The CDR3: CASSLGQHEQYF. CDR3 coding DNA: TGTGCCAGCAGCTTGGGGCAGCACGAGCAGTACTTC.

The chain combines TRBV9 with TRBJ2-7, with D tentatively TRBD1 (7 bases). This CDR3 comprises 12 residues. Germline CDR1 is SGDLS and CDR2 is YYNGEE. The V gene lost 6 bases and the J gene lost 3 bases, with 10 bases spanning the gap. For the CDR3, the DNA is TGTGCCAGCAACCAGGGGGGCTACGAGCAGTACTTC. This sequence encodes CASNQGGYEQYF.

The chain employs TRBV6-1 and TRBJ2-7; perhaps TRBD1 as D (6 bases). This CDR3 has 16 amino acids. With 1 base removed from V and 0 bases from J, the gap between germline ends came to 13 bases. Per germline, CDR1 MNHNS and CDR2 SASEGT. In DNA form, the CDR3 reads TGTGCCAGCAGTGAAGTGGGGGCGCGGATCTCCTACGAGCAGTACTTC. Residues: CASSEVGARISYEQYF.

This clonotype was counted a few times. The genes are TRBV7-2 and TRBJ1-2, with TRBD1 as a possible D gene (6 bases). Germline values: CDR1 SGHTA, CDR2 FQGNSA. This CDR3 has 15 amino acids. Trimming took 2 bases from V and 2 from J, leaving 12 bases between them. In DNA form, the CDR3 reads TGTGCCAGCAGCTTATCATCAGGGGCGAACTATGGCTACACCTTC. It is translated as CASSLSSGANYGYTF.

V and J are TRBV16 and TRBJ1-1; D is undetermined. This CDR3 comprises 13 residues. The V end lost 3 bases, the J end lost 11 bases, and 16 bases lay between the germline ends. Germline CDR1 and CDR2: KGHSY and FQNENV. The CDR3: CASSHSGPPSAFF. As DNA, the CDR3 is TGTGCCAGCAGCCACTCTGGGCCCCCTTCGGCTTTCTTT. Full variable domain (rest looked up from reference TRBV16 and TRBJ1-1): GEEVAQTPKHLVRGEGQKAKLYCAPIKGHSYVFWYQQVLKNEFKFLISFQNENVFDETGMPKERFSAKCLPNSPCSLEIQATKLEDSAVYFCASSHSGPPSAFFGQGTRLTVV.

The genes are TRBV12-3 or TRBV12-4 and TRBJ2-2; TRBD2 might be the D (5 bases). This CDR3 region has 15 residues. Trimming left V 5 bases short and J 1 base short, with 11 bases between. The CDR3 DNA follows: TGTGCCAGCAGTAATCGACGGGGGAACACCGGGGAGCTGTTTTTT. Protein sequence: CASSNRRGNTGELFF.

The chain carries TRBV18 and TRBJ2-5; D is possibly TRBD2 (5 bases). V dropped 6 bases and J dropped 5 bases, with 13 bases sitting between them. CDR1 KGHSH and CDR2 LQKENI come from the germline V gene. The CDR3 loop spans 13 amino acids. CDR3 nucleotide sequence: TGTGCCAGCTCTCGGCAGCGGTGGGAGACCCAGTACTTC. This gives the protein CASSRQRWETQYF.

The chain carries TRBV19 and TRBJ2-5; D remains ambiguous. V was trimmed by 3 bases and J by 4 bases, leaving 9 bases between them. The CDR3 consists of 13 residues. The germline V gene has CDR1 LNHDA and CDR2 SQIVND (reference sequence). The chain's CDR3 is CASSIAHGETQYF. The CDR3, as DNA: TGTGCCAGTAGTATCGCCCATGGAGAGACCCAGTACTTC.

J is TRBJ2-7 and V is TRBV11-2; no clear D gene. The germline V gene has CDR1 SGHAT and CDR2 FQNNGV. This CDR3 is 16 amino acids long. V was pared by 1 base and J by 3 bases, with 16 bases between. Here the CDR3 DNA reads TGTGCCAGCAGCTTAGTCCCGTTTCGCCCGAACTACGAGCAGTACTTC. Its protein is CASSLVPFRPNYEQYF.